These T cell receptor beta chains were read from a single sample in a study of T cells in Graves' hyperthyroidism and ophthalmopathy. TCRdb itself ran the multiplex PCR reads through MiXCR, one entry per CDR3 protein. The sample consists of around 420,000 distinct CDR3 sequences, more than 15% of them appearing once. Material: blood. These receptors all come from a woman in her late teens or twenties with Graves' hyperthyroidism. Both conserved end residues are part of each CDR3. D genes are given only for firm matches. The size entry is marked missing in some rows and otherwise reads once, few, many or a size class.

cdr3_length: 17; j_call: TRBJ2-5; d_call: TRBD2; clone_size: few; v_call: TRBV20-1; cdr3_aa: CSAREPPAIAGGETQYF; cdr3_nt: TGCAGTGCTAGAGAACCCCCGGCTATAGCGGGAGGGGAGACCCAGTACTTC
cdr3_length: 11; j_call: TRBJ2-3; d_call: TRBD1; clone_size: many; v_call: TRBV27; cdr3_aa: CASRTGGSQYF; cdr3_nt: TGTGCCAGCAGGACAGGGGGTTCGCAGTATTTT
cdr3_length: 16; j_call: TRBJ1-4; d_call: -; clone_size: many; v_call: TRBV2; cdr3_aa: CAHGGQRGATNEKLFF; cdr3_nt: TGTGCCCACGGGGGTCAACGTGGGGCAACTAATGAAAAACTGTTTTTT
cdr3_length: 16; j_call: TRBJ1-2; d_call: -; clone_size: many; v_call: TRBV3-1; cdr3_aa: CASSQDEADTNYGYTF; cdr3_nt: TGTGCCAGCAGCCAAGATGAGGCAGACACTAACTATGGCTACACCTTC
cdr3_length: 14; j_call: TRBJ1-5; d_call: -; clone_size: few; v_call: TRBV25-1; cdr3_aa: CASSLGPVFGPQHF; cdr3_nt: TGTGCCAGCAGTCTTGGACCCGTTTTTGGGCCCCAGCATTTT
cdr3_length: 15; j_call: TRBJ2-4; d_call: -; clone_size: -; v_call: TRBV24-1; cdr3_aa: CATSDLRVAKNIQYF; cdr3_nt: TGTGCCACCAGTGATTTACGAGTAGCCAAAAACATTCAGTACTTC
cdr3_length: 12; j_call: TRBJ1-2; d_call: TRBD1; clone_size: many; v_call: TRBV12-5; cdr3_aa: CATRTGTHGYTF; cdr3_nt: TGTGCTACTCGGACAGGGACTCATGGCTACACCTTC
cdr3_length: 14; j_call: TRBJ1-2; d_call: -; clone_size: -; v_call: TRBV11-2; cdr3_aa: CASSLAGWAGGYTF; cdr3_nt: TGTGCCAGCAGCTTAGCTGGGTGGGCCGGCGGCTACACCTTC
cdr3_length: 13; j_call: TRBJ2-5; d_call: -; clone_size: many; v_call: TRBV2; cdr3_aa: CASSDGGRETQYF; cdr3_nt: TGTGCCAGCAGTGATGGGGGTAGGGAGACCCAGTACTTC
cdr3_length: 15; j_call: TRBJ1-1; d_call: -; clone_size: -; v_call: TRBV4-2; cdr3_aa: CASSQDIRGDTEAFF; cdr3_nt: TGTGCCAGCAGCCAAGATATTCGCGGGGACACTGAAGCTTTCTTT
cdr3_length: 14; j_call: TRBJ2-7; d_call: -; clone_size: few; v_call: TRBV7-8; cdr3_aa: CASSLSGNPYEQYF; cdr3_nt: TGTGCCAGCAGCTTATCCGGGAACCCCTACGAGCAGTACTTC
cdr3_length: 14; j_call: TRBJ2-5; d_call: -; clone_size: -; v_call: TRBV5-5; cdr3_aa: CASRLVDRQETQYF; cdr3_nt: TGTGCCAGCAGACTCGTCGACAGACAAGAGACCCAGTACTTC
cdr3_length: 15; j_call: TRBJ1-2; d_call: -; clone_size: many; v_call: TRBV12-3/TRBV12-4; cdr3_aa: CASRPGRRGYYGYTF; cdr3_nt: TGTGCCAGCAGACCGGGACGGCGGGGATACTATGGCTACACCTTC
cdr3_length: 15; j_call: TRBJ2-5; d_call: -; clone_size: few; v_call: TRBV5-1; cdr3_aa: CASSSLVKGQETQYF; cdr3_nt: TGCGCCAGCAGCTCCCTAGTAAAGGGCCAAGAGACCCAGTACTTC
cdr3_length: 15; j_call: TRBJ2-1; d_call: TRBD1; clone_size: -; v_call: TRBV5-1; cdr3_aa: CASSPGQGAPNEQFF; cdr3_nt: TGCGCCAGCAGCCCCGGACAGGGGGCGCCCAATGAGCAGTTCTTC
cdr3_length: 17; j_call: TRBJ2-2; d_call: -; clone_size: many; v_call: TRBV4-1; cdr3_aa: CASSPSGTQRVTGELFF; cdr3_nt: TGCGCCAGCAGCCCATCCGGGACCCAGAGGGTCACCGGGGAGCTGTTTTTT
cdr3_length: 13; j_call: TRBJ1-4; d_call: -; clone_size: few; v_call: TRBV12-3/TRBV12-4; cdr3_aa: CASREQTNEKLFF; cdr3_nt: TGTGCCAGCAGGGAACAGACTAATGAAAAACTGTTTTTT
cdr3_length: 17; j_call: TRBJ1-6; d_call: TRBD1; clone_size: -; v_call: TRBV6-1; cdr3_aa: CASRRGGGEGGNSPLHF; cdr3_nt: TGTGCCAGCAGGAGGGGAGGGGGCGAGGGGGGAAATTCACCCCTCCACTTT
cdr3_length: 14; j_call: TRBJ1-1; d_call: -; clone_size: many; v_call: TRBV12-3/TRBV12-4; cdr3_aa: CASSLGVGPTEAFF; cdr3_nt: TGTGCCAGCAGTTTAGGGGTAGGGCCCACTGAAGCTTTCTTT
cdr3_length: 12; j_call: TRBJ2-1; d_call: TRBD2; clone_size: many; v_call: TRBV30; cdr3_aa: CAWGPGGNEQFF; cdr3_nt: TGTGCCTGGGGTCCCGGGGGGAATGAGCAGTTCTTC
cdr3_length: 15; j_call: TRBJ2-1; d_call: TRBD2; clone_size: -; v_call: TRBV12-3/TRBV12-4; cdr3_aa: CASSVGLAGKLGQFF; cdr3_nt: TGTGCCAGCAGTGTGGGACTAGCGGGAAAACTAGGGCAGTTCTTC
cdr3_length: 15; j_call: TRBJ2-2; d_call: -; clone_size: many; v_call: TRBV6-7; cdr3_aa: CASSYQQGGTGELFF; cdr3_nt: TGTGCCAGCAGTTACCAACAGGGAGGGACCGGGGAGCTGTTTTTT
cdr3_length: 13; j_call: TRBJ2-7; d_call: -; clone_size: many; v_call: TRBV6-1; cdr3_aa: CASSERTSYEQYF; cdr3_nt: TGTGCCAGCAGTGAACGGACCTCCTACGAGCAGTACTTC
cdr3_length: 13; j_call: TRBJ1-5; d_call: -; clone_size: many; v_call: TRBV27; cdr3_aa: CASRGGSAGPQHF; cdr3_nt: TGTGCCAGCAGGGGGGGGTCGGCGGGGCCCCAGCATTTT
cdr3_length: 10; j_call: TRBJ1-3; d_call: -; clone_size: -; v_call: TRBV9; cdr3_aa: CASLLNTIYF; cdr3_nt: TGTGCCAGCCTCTTAAACACCATATATTTT
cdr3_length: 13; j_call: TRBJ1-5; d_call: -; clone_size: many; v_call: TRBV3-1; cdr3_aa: CASSQRGGQPQHF; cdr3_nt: TGTGCCAGCAGCCAAAGGGGCGGTCAGCCCCAGCATTTT
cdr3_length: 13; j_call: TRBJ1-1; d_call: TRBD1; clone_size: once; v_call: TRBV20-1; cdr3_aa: CSARQGTQTEAFF; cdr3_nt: TGCAGTGCCCGACAGGGGACCCAGACGGAAGCTTTCTTT
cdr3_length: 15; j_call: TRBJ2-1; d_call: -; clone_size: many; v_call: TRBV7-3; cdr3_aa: CASSLRGGPYNEQFF; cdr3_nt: TGTGCCAGCAGCTTAAGGGGGGGCCCCTACAATGAGCAGTTCTTC
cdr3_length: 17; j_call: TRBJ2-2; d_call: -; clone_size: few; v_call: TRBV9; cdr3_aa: CASSVDRVTPNTGELFF; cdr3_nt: TGTGCCAGCAGCGTAGACAGGGTGACCCCGAACACCGGGGAGCTGTTTTTT
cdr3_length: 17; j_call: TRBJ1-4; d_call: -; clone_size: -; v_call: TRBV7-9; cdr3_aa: CASSPGGGMSLNEKLFF; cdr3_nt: TGTGCCAGCAGCCCCGGTGGAGGGATGAGCCTTAATGAAAAACTGTTTTTT
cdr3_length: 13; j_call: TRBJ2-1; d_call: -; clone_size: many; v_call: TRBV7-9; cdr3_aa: CASSLSSPAEQFF; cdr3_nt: TGTGCCAGCAGCTTGTCATCTCCGGCTGAGCAGTTCTTC
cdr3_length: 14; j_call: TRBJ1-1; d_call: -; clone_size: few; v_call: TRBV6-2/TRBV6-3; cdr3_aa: CASKATKRNTEAFF; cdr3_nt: TGTGCCAGCAAGGCCACGAAGAGGAACACTGAAGCTTTCTTT
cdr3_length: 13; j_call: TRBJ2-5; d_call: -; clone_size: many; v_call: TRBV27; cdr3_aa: CASSLRWGETQYF; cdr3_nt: TGTGCCAGCAGTCTCCGGTGGGGGGAGACCCAGTACTTC
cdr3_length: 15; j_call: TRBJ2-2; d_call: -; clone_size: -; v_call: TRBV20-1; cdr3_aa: CSAREAGSVTGELFF; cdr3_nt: TGCAGTGCAAGAGAGGCAGGGTCGGTCACCGGGGAGCTGTTTTTT
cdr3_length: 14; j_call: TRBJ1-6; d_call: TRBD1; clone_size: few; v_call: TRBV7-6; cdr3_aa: CASSSQGANSPLHF; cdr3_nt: TGTGCCAGCAGCTCACAGGGGGCTAATTCACCCCTCCACTTT
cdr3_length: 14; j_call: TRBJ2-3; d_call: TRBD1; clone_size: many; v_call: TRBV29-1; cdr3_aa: CSVWTGRTTDTQYF; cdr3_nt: TGCAGCGTCTGGACAGGGAGGACGACAGATACGCAGTATTTT
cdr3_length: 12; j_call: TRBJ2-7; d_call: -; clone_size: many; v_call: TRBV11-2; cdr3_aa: CASSLRTREQYF; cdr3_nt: TGTGCCAGCAGCTTAAGGACCCGGGAGCAGTACTTC
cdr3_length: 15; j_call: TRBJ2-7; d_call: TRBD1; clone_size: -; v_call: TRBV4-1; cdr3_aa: CASSLVDRGPYEQYF; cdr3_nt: TGCGCCAGCAGCCTCGTGGACAGGGGCCCCTACGAGCAGTACTTC
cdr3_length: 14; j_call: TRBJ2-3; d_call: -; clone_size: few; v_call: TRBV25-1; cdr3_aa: CASGKTERTDTQYF; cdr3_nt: TGTGCCAGCGGGAAGACGGAACGCACAGATACGCAGTATTTT
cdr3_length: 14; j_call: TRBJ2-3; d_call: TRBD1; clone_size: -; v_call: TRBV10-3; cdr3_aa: CAISRDRGADTQYF; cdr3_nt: TGTGCCATCAGTCGGGACAGGGGCGCAGATACGCAGTATTTT
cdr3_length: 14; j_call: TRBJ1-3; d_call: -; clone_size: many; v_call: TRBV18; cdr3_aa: CASSRGVSGNTIYF; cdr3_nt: TGTGCCAGCTCCCGTGGAGTATCTGGAAACACCATATATTTT
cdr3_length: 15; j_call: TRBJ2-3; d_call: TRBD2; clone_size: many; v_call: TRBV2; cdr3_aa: CASSNSGVSTDTQYF; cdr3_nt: TGTGCCAGCAGTAATAGCGGGGTATCCACAGATACGCAGTATTTT
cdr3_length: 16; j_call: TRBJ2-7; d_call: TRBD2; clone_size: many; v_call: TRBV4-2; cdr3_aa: CASSAQFYAGVGEQYF; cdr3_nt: TGTGCCAGCAGCGCGCAATTCTACGCGGGAGTGGGCGAGCAGTACTTC
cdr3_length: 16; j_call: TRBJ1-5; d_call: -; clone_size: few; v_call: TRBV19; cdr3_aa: CASSIKGLGSNQPQHF; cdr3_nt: TGTGCCAGTAGTATAAAAGGGCTGGGCTCCAATCAGCCCCAGCATTTT
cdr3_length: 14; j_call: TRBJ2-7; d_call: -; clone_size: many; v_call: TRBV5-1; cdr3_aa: CASSLRWGPYEQYF; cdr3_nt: TGCGCCAGCAGCTTGCGTTGGGGCCCCTACGAGCAGTACTTC
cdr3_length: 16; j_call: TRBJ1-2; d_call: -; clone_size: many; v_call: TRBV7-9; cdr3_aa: CASSANSGPPLYGYTF; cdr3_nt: TGTGCCAGCAGCGCAAACTCGGGGCCTCCCCTGTATGGCTACACCTTC
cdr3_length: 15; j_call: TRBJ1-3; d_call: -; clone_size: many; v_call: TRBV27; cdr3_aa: CASSLSRGPGNTIYF; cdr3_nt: TGTGCCAGCAGTTTAAGCAGGGGCCCTGGAAACACCATATATTTT
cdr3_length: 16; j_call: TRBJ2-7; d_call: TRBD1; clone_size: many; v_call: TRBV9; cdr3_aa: CASSPTTGTGVYEQYF; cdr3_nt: TGTGCCAGCAGCCCAACCACAGGGACAGGGGTGTACGAGCAGTACTTC
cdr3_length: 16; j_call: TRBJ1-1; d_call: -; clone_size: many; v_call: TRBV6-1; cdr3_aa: CASTKGVRSQNTEAFF; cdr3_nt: TGTGCCAGCACCAAAGGGGTCAGGTCGCAGAACACTGAAGCTTTCTTT
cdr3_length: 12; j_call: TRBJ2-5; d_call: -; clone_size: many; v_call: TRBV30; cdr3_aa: CAWTGQSRTQYF; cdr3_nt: TGTGCCTGGACCGGACAGAGTCGGACCCAGTACTTC
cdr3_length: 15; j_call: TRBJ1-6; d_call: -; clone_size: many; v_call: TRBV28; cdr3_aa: CANTGTARGNSPLHF; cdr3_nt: TGTGCCAACACCGGGACCGCGCGCGGGAATTCACCCCTCCACTTT
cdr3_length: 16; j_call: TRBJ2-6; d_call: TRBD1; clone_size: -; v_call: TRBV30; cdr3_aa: CACSRGPISGANVLTF; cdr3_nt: TGTGCCTGCTCCAGGGGGCCCATCTCTGGGGCCAACGTCCTGACTTTC
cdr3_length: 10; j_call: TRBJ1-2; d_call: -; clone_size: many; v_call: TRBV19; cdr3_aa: CASKSDGYTF; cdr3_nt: TGTGCCAGTAAATCAGATGGCTACACCTTC
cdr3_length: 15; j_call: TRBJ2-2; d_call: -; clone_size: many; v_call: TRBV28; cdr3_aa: CASSDPGDVTGELFF; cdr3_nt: TGTGCCAGCAGTGACCCGGGGGATGTCACCGGGGAGCTGTTTTTT
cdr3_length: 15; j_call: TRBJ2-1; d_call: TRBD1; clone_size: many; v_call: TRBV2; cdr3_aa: CASSPGTGHRDEQFF; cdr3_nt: TGTGCCAGCAGTCCCGGGACAGGGCATCGGGATGAGCAGTTCTTC